These T cell receptor beta chains were read from a single sample in a study of human T cells and chemical hapten exposure. TCRdb passed the RACE reads through MiXCR, listing each CDR3 protein once. The sample records about 380,000 distinct CDR3 sequences, approximately 5% being singletons. Source: whole blood, taken in connection with sensitization to the hapten diphenylcyclopropenone (DPC). These receptors were taken from a woman aged 45-59 years with alopecia areata. Some clones in this sample may be carry-over from other donors' samples. Each CDR3 is given with its conserved first and last residue. D genes are given only for firm matches. Clone size is stated in some rows and not others, as once, few, many or a class when expanded.

V gene	J gene	clone size	D gene	CDR3 protein	CDR3 DNA
TRBV19	TRBJ1-2	many	.	CASSIGSSVRGISYGYTF	TGTGCCAGTAGTATTGGATCGTCGGTCCGGGGGATCTCCTATGGCTACACCTTC
TRBV7-2	TRBJ2-3	many	TRBD2	CASSFGLAGTDTQYF	TGTGCCAGCAGCTTTGGACTAGCTGGGACAGATACGCAGTATTTT
TRBV7-2	TRBJ2-7	.	.	CATGASGGEQYF	TGTGCCACGGGGGCCTCAGGAGGCGAGCAGTACTTC
TRBV11-2	TRBJ1-4	many	TRBD1	CASSSGGHRSTNEKLFF	TGTGCCAGCAGCTCAGGGGGACACCGGTCAACTAATGAAAAACTGTTTTTT
TRBV3-1	TRBJ1-4	few	.	CASSGVGPGEKLFF	TGTGCCAGCAGCGGCGTGGGCCCGGGGGAAAAACTGTTTTTT
TRBV27	TRBJ2-7	few	TRBD2	CASRLAGPHDEQYF	TGTGCCAGCAGACTAGCGGGGCCCCACGACGAGCAGTACTTC
TRBV7-2	TRBJ2-3	many	.	CASSFSADTQYF	TGTGCCAGCAGCTTTAGCGCAGATACGCAGTATTTT
TRBV19	TRBJ2-1	.	.	CASSIDGGMGDNEQFF	TGTGCCAGTAGTATAGATGGCGGGATGGGGGACAATGAGCAGTTCTTC
TRBV20-1	TRBJ2-1	.	.	CSVTAGTYNEQFF	TGCAGTGTAACTGCGGGGACCTACAATGAGCAGTTCTTC
TRBV21-1	TRBJ1-5	few	.	CASSGRLRGNQPQHF	TGTGCCAGCAGCGGACGTTTGCGGGGCAATCAGCCCCAGCATTTT